These 26 T cell receptor beta chains were all obtained from the same sample, sequenced in a study of identical twins. TCRdb re-called the 5' RACE reads with MiXCR, one entry per CDR3 protein. Among some 97,000 distinct CDR3 sequences listed, under 6.5% were seen once. The specimen sequenced was memory T cells sorted from blood. These receptors all stem from a woman in her forties or fifties in good health.

Ten or more counts support this clonotype. The chain uses TRBV6-1 and TRBJ1-1; no reliable D call. The V and J ends lost 0 bases and 2 bases respectively, with 13 bases between them. Germline values: CDR1 MNHNS, CDR2 SASEGT. This CDR3 is 16 amino acids long. The CDR3 DNA follows: TGTGCCAGCAGTGAAGCGGTAGGCGGCGGAAACACTGAAGCTTTCTTT. Translation gives CASSEAVGGGNTEAFF.

The sample holds many counts of this clonotype. The chain employs TRBV5-8 and TRBJ1-5; D call uncertain. CDR3 length equals 13 residues. Germline V gene lookup returns CDR1 SGHTS and CDR2 YDEGEE. Trimming took 2 bases from V and 5 from J, leaving 8 bases between them. CDR3 bases: TGTGCCAGCAGCTTCACAGTGGATCAGCCCCAGCATTTT. Protein sequence: CASSFTVDQPQHF.

This clonotype turned up a few times. This sequence joins TRBV20-1 and TRBJ2-1; no clear D gene. From germline, CDR1 is DFQATT and CDR2 SNEGSKA (reference sequence). With 0 bases removed from V and 1 base from J, the gap between germline ends came to 13 bases. CDR3 length equals 16 residues. The chain's CDR3 is CSARDRRSTSYNEQFF. The CDR3 nucleotides are TGCAGTGCTAGAGATCGTAGAAGTACTTCCTACAATGAGCAGTTCTTC.

This clonotype was counted ten times or more. J is TRBJ2-6 and V is TRBV5-4; D unclear. Trimming took 4 bases from V and 2 from J, leaving 7 bases between them. CDR1 is SGHNT and CDR2 is YYREEE in the germline V gene (reference sequence). The CDR3 is 14 residues long. The CDR3 bases are TGTGCCAGCAGCAAAGAGGCTGGGGCCAACGTCCTGACTTTC. This translates into CASSKEAGANVLTF.

The J gene is TRBJ2-2, the V gene TRBV10-3; D possibly uses TRBD1 or TRBD2 (5 bases each). The length of the CDR3 is 15 residues. Per germline, CDR1 ENHRY and CDR2 SYGVKD. Trimming took 3 bases from V and 4 from J, leaving 12 bases between them. CDR3 nucleotides: TGTGCCATCAGTGACACGGGGCACAGCACCGGGGAGCTGTTTTTT. Encoded protein: CAISDTGHSTGELFF.

The sample holds many counts of this clonotype. V gene TRBV2 combines with J gene TRBJ2-2; D is uncertain. Trimming removed 5 bases at V and 6 bases at J, with 7 bases between. This CDR3 has 12 amino acids. Germline CDR1 is SNHLY and CDR2 is FYNNEI. CDR3 DNA: TGTGCCAGCAGTATCGGCCCCGGGGAGCTGTTTTTT. It encodes CASSIGPGELFF.

In its sample, this clonotype was seen many times. This sequence joins TRBV20-1 and TRBJ2-7; possible D gene TRBD1, 5 bases. This CDR3 has 13 amino acids. Per the germline V gene, CDR1 is DFQATT and CDR2 is SNEGSKA (reference sequence). Trimming shortened V by 5 bases and J by 0 bases, and 11 bases separated the two germline ends. Here the CDR3 DNA reads TGCAGTGCTCGGACACCTAACTCCTACGAGCAGTACTTC. Translation: CSARTPNSYEQYF.

Many counts were recorded for this clonotype. The chain combines TRBV5-1 with TRBJ2-2; TRBD2 matches at 9 bases. The trim removed 0 bases at V and 7 bases at J, leaving 7 bases unmatched. The V gene's germline CDR1 is SGHRS and CDR2 YFSETQ. The CDR3 spans 16 residues. CDR3 nucleotide sequence: TGCGCCAGCAGCTTGGATGCGGGAGGGCCTGGCGGGGAGCTGTTTTTT. This gives the protein CASSLDAGGPGGELFF. Full variable domain (missing parts from reference TRBV5-1 and TRBJ2-2): KAGVTQTPRYLIKTRGQQVTLSCSPISGHRSVSWYQQTPGQGLQFLFEYFSETQRNKGNFPGRFSGRQFSNSRSEMNVSTLELGDSALYLCASSLDAGGPGGELFFGEGSRLTVL.

About this clonotype itself: One junction end does not reproduce the germline sequence, and a read error may be involved. V usage is TRBV7-9 and J usage is TRBJ2-3; tentatively, D is TRBD2 (6 bases). Looked up from germline, CDR1 is SEHNR and CDR2 is FQNEAQ (reference sequence). The CDR3 loop spans 15 amino acids. In nucleotides, the CDR3 is TGTGCCAGCAGCCTAGCGAGGGCCATGACAGATACGCAGTATTTT. It translates to CASSLARAMTDTQYF.

The V call is TRBV7-8, the J call TRBJ1-5; a possible D gene is TRBD1 (5 bases). The CDR3 has 15 amino acids. In germline, CDR1 is SGHVS, CDR2 FQNEAQ. V lost 6 bases and J 2 bases, leaving 14 bases between the germline ends. The CDR3 DNA reads TGTGCCAGCAGTGGCCCAAGGGGTGGCAATCAGCCCCAGCATTTT. Encoded protein: CASSGPRGGNQPQHF.

This clonotype showed up many times. The chain is built from TRBV20-1 and TRBJ2-7; D is unclear. Germline V gene sequence: CDR1 DFQATT, CDR2 SNEGSKA (reference sequence). The CDR3 length is 13 residues. Trimming removed 6 bases at V and 7 bases at J, with 19 bases between. The DNA for the CDR3 is TGCAGTGCCAGTCTCAATCCCCTAGGGGAGCAGTACTTC. This translates into CSASLNPLGEQYF.

This clonotype appeared many times. In nucleotides, the CDR3 is TGTGCCAGCAGCCCTCGACAGGGTCACACCATATATTTT. This sequence encodes CASSPRQGHTIYF. The chain uses TRBV11-2 and TRBJ1-3, with 7 bases lining up with TRBD1. Looked up from germline, CDR1 is SGHAT and CDR2 is FQNNGV. This CDR3 comprises 13 residues. V shed 5 bases, J shed 8 bases, and the junction held 6 bases outside the gene matches.

This chain joins TRBV24-1 and TRBJ1-5, with unresolved D. Germline V CDR1 and CDR2: KGHDR, SFDVKD. This CDR3 is built from 12 residues. The V end was cut by 4 bases, the J end by 4 bases, with 4 bases between. The CDR3 DNA follows: TGTGCCACCAGTGACCCTAATCAGCCCCAGCATTTT. As protein: CATSDPNQPQHF.

This clonotype was observed at least ten times. J is TRBJ2-3 and V is TRBV5-1; 8 nucleotides align to TRBD2. With 1 base clipped from V and 3 bases from J, the junction kept 7 bases outside the gene matches. The CDR3 contains 16 residues. The V gene's germline CDR1 is SGHRS and CDR2 YFSETQ. The CDR3 here is CASSLIGGRRTDTQYF. In nucleotides, the CDR3 is TGCGCCAGCAGCTTGATCGGCGGGAGGCGGACAGATACGCAGTATTTT.

This clonotype was found many times. J is TRBJ2-3 and V is TRBV7-9; 9 bases line up with TRBD2. CDR3 length: 14 residues. V lost 7 bases to trimming and J lost 3 bases; unmatched junction nucleotides: 5. CDR1 is SEHNR, CDR2 FQNEAQ, per germline (reference sequence). CDR3 sequence reads: CASTLSGRTDTQYF. CDR3 DNA: TGTGCCAGCACCCTCAGCGGGAGGACAGATACGCAGTATTTT.

Many counts were recorded for this clonotype. The genes are TRBV29-1 and TRBJ1-1, with D possibly TRBD1 on 5 matching bases. Germline assignment: CDR1 SQVTM and CDR2 ANQGSEA. CDR3 length: 14 residues. Trimming shortened V by 0 bases and J by 5 bases, and 13 bases separated the two germline ends. The CDR3 here is CSVEDAGEGTEAFF. The DNA of the CDR3 is TGCAGCGTTGAAGATGCGGGGGAAGGTACTGAAGCTTTCTTT.

This clonotype came up many times. This chain uses TRBV9 with TRBJ2-3; 8 nucleotides match TRBD2. With V trimmed by 3 bases and J by 5 bases, 14 bases remained unmatched. CDR1 and CDR2 (germline): SGDLS, YYNGEE. This CDR3 has 17 amino acids. This CDR3 is CASSGGGLAGLRDTQYF. CDR3 nucleotide sequence: TGTGCCAGCAGCGGAGGAGGTTTAGCGGGGCTGAGAGATACGCAGTATTTT.

The chain links TRBV14 to TRBJ1-6; D is unresolved. V lost 3 bases and J lost 10, with 13 bases in between. Germline V lookup: CDR1 SGHDN, CDR2 FVKESK. The CDR3 runs to 14 residues. The CDR3 DNA follows: TGTGCCAGCAGCCAGGAGGCGATTAGGTCACCCCTCCACTTT. It encodes CASSQEAIRSPLHF.

V gene TRBV4-2 combines with J gene TRBJ1-5; the D is unclear. V dropped 5 bases and J dropped 6 bases, with 11 bases sitting between them. Per the germline V gene, CDR1 is LGHNA and CDR2 is YNFKEQ. This CDR3 is 13 amino acids long. CDR3 DNA: TGTGCCAGCAGCGCGTCAAAAGGTCAGCCCCAGCATTTT. It is translated as CASSASKGQPQHF.

The sample holds many counts of this clonotype. The V and J genes are TRBV9 and TRBJ1-2; possibly TRBD1 for D (6 bases). V was pared by 0 bases and J by 4 bases, with 16 bases between. CDR1 SGDLS and CDR2 YYNGEE come from the germline V gene. This CDR3 region has 16 residues. The CDR3 protein is CASSVGSGGEGYGYTF. CDR3 in DNA: TGTGCCAGCAGCGTAGGAAGTGGGGGCGAGGGCTATGGCTACACCTTC.

This clonotype showed up many times. This chain links TRBV14 with TRBJ2-1; 11 positions match TRBD2. V dropped 0 bases and J dropped 4; count of bases not matched to a gene: 8. The CDR3 covers 18 residues. Germline V gene sequence: CDR1 SGHDN, CDR2 FVKESK. DNA of the CDR3: TGTGCCAGCAGCCAAGAAGTAGCTAGACTAGCGGGGTACAATGAGCAGTTCTTC. Residues: CASSQEVARLAGYNEQFF. Combining the CDR3 with reference TRBV14 and TRBJ2-1 gives the whole variable domain EAGVTQFPSHSVIEKGQTVTLRCDPISGHDNLYWYRRVMGKEIKFLLHFVKESKQDESGMPNNRFLAERTGGTYSTLKVQPAELEDSGVYFCASSQEVARLAGYNEQFFGPGTRLTVL.

This clonotype has ten or more counts. The chain links TRBV6-1 to TRBJ2-7; 7 positions match TRBD2. The CDR3 consists of 11 residues. The V segment lost 8 bases and the J segment 2 bases; nucleotides outside the gene matches: 0. Germline CDR1 MNHNS, CDR2 SASEGT. Written as DNA, the CDR3 is TGTGCCAGCGGGAGGGCCTACGAGCAGTACGTC. Amino acid sequence: CASGRAYEQYV.

The sample holds many counts of this clonotype. This chain uses TRBV10-3 with TRBJ2-1; 13 bases are shared with TRBD2. Trimming removed 3 bases from V and 7 bases from J; junction bases left unmatched: 15. The CDR3 is 19 residues long. CDR1 and CDR2 (germline): ENHRY, SYGVKD. CDR3 region: CAISEGLAGAVSGGNEQFF. The CDR3 nucleotides are TGTGCCATCAGTGAAGGACTAGCGGGAGCCGTGTCGGGGGGAAATGAGCAGTTCTTC.

This chain links TRBV20-1 with TRBJ2-6; 8 bases agree with TRBD1. The ends lost 6 bases at V and 0 bases at J; junction bases unmatched: 10. Germline V gene lookup returns CDR1 DFQATT and CDR2 SNEGSKA (reference sequence). CDR3 size: 17 residues. The CDR3 DNA reads as TGCAGTGCGACAAAGGACAGGGCCATCTCTGGGGCCAACGTCCTGACTTTC. Protein product: CSATKDRAISGANVLTF.

This clonotype was detected ten times or more. The V and J genes are TRBV10-3 and TRBJ1-1, with D possibly TRBD1 on 5 matching bases. CDR1 and CDR2 from the germline V gene are ENHRY and SYGVKD. This CDR3 has 12 amino acids. Trimming removed 8 bases from V and 7 bases from J, with 14 bases in between. The CDR3 reads CAIRQLVGEAFF. The CDR3, as DNA: TGTGCCATCCGACAGTTGGTTGGTGAAGCTTTCTTT.

This clonotype has at least ten counts. V gene TRBV14 combines with J gene TRBJ2-1, with 7 bases that match TRBD1. The CDR3 spans 14 residues. Germline lookup yields CDR1 SGHDN and CDR2 FVKESK. Trimming took 2 bases from V and 9 from J; bases not matched to a gene: 7. In DNA, the CDR3 is TGTGCCAGCAGCCAACTCAGGGGGATGGGTGAGCAGTTCTTC. Its translation is CASSQLRGMGEQFF.